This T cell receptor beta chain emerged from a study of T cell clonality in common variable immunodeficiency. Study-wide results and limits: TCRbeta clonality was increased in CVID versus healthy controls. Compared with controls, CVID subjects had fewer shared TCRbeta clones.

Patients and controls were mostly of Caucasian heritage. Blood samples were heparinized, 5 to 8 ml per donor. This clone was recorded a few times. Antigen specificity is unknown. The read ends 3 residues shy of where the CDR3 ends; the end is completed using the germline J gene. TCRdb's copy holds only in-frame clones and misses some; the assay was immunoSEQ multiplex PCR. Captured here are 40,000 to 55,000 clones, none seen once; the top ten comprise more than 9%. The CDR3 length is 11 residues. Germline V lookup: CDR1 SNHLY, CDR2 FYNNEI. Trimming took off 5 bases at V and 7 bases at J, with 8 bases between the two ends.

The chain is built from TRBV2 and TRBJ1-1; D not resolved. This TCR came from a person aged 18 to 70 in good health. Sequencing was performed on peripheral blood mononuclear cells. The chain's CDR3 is CASSFTREAFF. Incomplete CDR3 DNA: TGTGCCAGCAGTTTTACTCGTGAA.